These 17 T cell receptor beta chains came from one sample sequenced in a study of shared clonotypes between healthy human individuals. Method: immunoSEQ multiplex PCR; TCRdb's copy keeps in-frame clones and lacks some. The sample consists of 1.6 million or so clones, roughly 96% of them appearing once. Material for sequencing was naive CD4+ T cells sorted from blood. Subset described: CD45RA+ positively selected. Every receptor here comes from a man between 25 and 39 years old in good health.

V and J are TRBV28 and TRBJ2-7; possibly TRBD2 for D (6 bases). Germline loops: CDR1 MDHEN, CDR2 SYDVKM. This CDR3 has 15 amino acids. V was trimmed by 3 bases and J by 0 bases, leaving 12 bases between them. This CDR3 is CASSLRDGTSYEQYF. The CDR3 DNA follows: TGTGCCAGCAGTTTGCGGGACGGAACCTCCTACGAGCAGTACTTC.

This sequence joins TRBV29-1 and TRBJ2-1; the match to TRBD2 covers 8 bases. This CDR3 has 14 residues. Looked up from germline, CDR1 is SQVTM and CDR2 is ANQGSEA. The trim removed 4 bases at V and 1 base at J, leaving 3 bases unmatched. The CDR3 bases are TGCAGCGTTGGGGCGGGAGGATCCTACAATGAGCAGTTCTTC. Protein product: CSVGAGGSYNEQFF.

This chain connects TRBV6-5 to TRBJ1-3; D ambiguous. Germline V CDR1 and CDR2: MNHEY, SVGAGI. The CDR3 runs 13 residues. The ends were cut back, 2 bases at V and 8 bases at J, with 10 bases in the middle. The CDR3 nucleotides are TGTGCCAGCAGTTACAGAGGCGGTTACACCATATATTTT. It yields the protein CASSYRGGYTIYF.

This clone appeared a single time. The chain joins TRBV19 to TRBJ2-1, with 8 bases matching TRBD1. The CDR3 spans 15 residues. CDR1 and CDR2 from the germline V gene are LNHDA and SQIVND (reference sequence). Trimming took 1 base from V and 3 from J; bases not matched to a gene: 2. CDR3: CASSIVGTGYNEQFF. CDR3 nucleotide sequence: TGTGCCAGTAGTATAGTAGGGACAGGCTACAATGAGCAGTTCTTC.

The chain's CDR3 is CSASKTYEQYF. CDR3 nucleotide sequence: TGCAGTGCTAGCAAGACCTACGAGCAGTACTTC. The J gene is TRBJ2-7, the V gene TRBV20-1; no reliable D call. Trimming took off 3 bases at V and 2 bases at J, with 5 bases between the two ends. The CDR3 has 11 residues. CDR1 and CDR2 (germline): DFQATT, SNEGSKA (reference sequence).

The chain links TRBV5-1 to TRBJ1-1; tentative D call: TRBD1 (5 bases). This CDR3 has 12 amino acids. V was cut by 8 bases and J by 1 base, with 9 bases left in between. From germline, CDR1 is SGHRS and CDR2 YFSETQ. CDR3 in DNA: TGCGCCAGTGGACACTGGAACACTGAAGCTTTCTTT. Translation gives CASGHWNTEAFF.

The V call is TRBV2, the J call TRBJ2-2; D is unresolved. This CDR3 region has 13 residues. V shed 6 bases and J shed 6 bases, with 11 bases lying between them. Germline CDR1 is SNHLY and CDR2 is FYNNEI. This CDR3 is CASRNDGPGELFF. DNA for the CDR3: TGTGCCAGCAGGAATGACGGCCCCGGGGAGCTGTTTTTT. The variable domain in full, with the rest retrieved from reference TRBV2 and TRBJ2-2, is EPEVTQTPSHQVTQMGQEVILRCVPISNHLYFYWYRQILGQKVEFLVSFYNNEISEKSEIFDDQFSVERPDGSNFTLKIRSTKLEDSAMYFCASRNDGPGELFFGEGSRLTVL.

The rearrangement uses TRBV7-6 and TRBJ2-1; 13 bases agree with TRBD2. V lost 2 bases and J lost 8; bases outside the gene matches: 9. The CDR3 covers 17 residues. Looked up from germline, CDR1 is SGHVS and CDR2 is FNYEAQ. CDR3 nucleotides: TGTGCCAGCAGCTTACTTCCACCAGGACTAGCGGGAGATGAGCAGTTCTTC. Translated: CASSLLPPGLAGDEQFF. Variable domain in full (rest from reference TRBV7-6 and TRBJ2-1): GAGVSQSPRYKVTKRGQDVALRCDPISGHVSLYWYRQALGQGPEFLTYFNYEAQQDKSGLPNDRFSAERPEGSISTLTIQRTEQRDSAMYRCASSLLPPGLAGDEQFFGPGTRLTVL.

J is TRBJ2-1 and V is TRBV9; D is unresolved. The CDR3 runs 13 residues. Trimming cost V 6 bases and J 2 bases, with 9 bases left between them. Germline V gives CDR1 SGDLS, CDR2 YYNGEE. The CDR3, as DNA: TGTGCCAGCAACACTGGCGCCTACAATGAGCAGTTCTTC. Its protein product is CASNTGAYNEQFF.

The chain recombines TRBV29-1 with TRBJ1-5; D is unresolved. Germline V gene sequence: CDR1 SQVTM, CDR2 ANQGSEA. This CDR3 has 15 amino acids. With 7 bases removed from V and 2 bases from J, the gap between germline ends came to 18 bases. CDR3 protein: CSATSGSGGNQPQHF. CDR3 nucleotide sequence: TGCAGCGCAACAAGTGGGTCTGGGGGCAATCAGCCCCAGCATTTT.

The gene calls are TRBV18 and TRBJ2-5, with 8 nucleotides matching TRBD1. The CDR3 sequence is 16 residues long. The V and J ends lost 3 bases and 5 bases, in that order; junction bases with no gene match: 11. CDR1 and CDR2 (germline): KGHSH, LQKENI. DNA for the CDR3: TGTGCCAGCTCACCCCGGGACAGGCTTTCGGGGGAGACCCAGTACTTC. Protein product: CASSPRDRLSGETQYF.

The genes are TRBV2 and TRBJ2-2; D ambiguous. The CDR3 loop spans 14 amino acids. V gave up 7 bases and J gave up 5 bases, with 14 bases separating them. Germline V gives CDR1 SNHLY, CDR2 FYNNEI. CDR3 amino acids: CASTLKENTGELFF. The CDR3 DNA follows: TGTGCCAGCACCCTCAAGGAGAATACCGGGGAGCTGTTTTTT.

The chain combines TRBV14 with TRBJ1-1, with a possible D match to TRBD1 (6 bases). The CDR3 has 15 residues. Germline V gene sequence: CDR1 SGHDN, CDR2 FVKESK. V was clipped by 0 bases and J by 3 bases, with 11 bases between them. DNA for the CDR3: TGTGCCAGCAGCCAAGATCCGGGGGCCCACACTGAAGCTTTCTTT. It is translated as CASSQDPGAHTEAFF.

This rearrangement joins TRBV7-6 to TRBJ2-1; D is unclear. V was pared by 0 bases and J by 6 bases, with 6 bases between. Germline V gives CDR1 SGHVS, CDR2 FNYEAQ. This CDR3 region has 13 residues. CDR3 region: CASSLAVFNEQFF. The CDR3 region has the DNA TGTGCCAGCAGCTTAGCGGTGTTCAATGAGCAGTTCTTC.

The chain couples TRBV4-3 to TRBJ2-1; 9 bases are a match to TRBD1. This CDR3 contains 18 residues. V shed 1 base, J shed 3 bases, and the junction held 10 bases outside the gene matches. CDR1 and CDR2 from the germline V gene are LGHNA and YSLEER. The DNA for the CDR3 is TGCGCCAGCAGCCAAGTAGGCGTACAGGGGGCGAACTACAATGAGCAGTTCTTC. It encodes CASSQVGVQGANYNEQFF.

This clone was counted between two and nine times. The chain combines TRBV18 with TRBJ2-7; D gene unclear. V lost 3 bases and J lost 3, with 6 bases in between. This CDR3 comprises 12 residues. The germline V gene encodes CDR1 KGHSH and CDR2 LQKENI. This CDR3 is CASSPGYYEQYF. DNA for the CDR3: TGTGCCAGCTCACCCGGCTACTACGAGCAGTACTTC.

The chain has TRBV5-1 and TRBJ2-2, with 11 bases aligning to TRBD1. CDR1 is SGHRS and CDR2 is YFSETQ in the germline V gene. The CDR3 has 16 residues. Trimming removed 3 bases from V and 4 bases from J; junction bases left unmatched: 5. The CDR3 nucleotides are TGCGCCAGCAGCTCTGGACAGGGGGCGTCCACCGGGGAGCTGTTTTTT. Amino acid sequence: CASSSGQGASTGELFF.